The 2 T cell receptor beta chains given below trace back to one sample, sequenced in a study of T-cell reconstitution after alpha-beta-depleted transplantation in children. Preparation of the TCRbeta library used unique molecular identifiers. TCRdb re-called the PCR reads with MiXCR, one entry per CDR3 protein. The sample records approximately 430,000 distinct CDR3 sequences, around 15% being singletons. This sample comprised PBMCs, mostly from graft donor cells, obtained 360 days after TCRalphabeta/CD19-depleted stem cell transplant. These receptors all stem from a boy under two years old who had a stem cell transplant for Wiskott-Aldrich syndrome, so the T cells may come from the graft donor.

This clonotype has only a few counts. The genes are TRBV11-1 and TRBJ1-4, with unresolved D. V was trimmed by 5 bases and J by 7 bases, leaving 8 bases between them. The CDR3 runs 12 residues. In germline, CDR1 is SGHAT, CDR2 FQDESV (reference sequence). CDR3 residues: CASSLGIEKLFF. In DNA, the CDR3 is TGTGCCAGCAGCCTTGGAATTGAAAAACTGTTTTTT.

This clonotype appeared many times. V is TRBV12-3 or TRBV12-4 and J is TRBJ2-7; a weak D match, TRBD1 (5 bases). The V end lost 6 bases, the J end lost 2 bases, and 11 bases lay between the germline ends. The CDR3 is 13 amino acids. The DNA for the CDR3 is TGTGCCAGCAGCCAGGGTCATACCTACGAGCAGTACTTC. It encodes CASSQGHTYEQYF.